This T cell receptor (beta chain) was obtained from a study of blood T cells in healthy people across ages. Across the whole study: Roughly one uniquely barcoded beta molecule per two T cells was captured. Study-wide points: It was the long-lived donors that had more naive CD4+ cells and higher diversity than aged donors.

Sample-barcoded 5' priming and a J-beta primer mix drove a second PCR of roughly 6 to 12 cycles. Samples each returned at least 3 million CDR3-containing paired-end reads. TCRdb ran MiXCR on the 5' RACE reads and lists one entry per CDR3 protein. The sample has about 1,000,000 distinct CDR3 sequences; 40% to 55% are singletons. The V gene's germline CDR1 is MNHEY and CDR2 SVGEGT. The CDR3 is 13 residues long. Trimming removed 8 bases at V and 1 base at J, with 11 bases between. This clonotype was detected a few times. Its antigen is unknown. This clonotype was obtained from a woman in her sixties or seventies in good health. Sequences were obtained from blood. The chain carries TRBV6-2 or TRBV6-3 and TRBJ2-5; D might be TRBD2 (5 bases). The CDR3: CASLGAVQETQYF. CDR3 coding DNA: TGTGCCAGCTTGGGAGCGGTCCAAGAGACCCAGTACTTC.